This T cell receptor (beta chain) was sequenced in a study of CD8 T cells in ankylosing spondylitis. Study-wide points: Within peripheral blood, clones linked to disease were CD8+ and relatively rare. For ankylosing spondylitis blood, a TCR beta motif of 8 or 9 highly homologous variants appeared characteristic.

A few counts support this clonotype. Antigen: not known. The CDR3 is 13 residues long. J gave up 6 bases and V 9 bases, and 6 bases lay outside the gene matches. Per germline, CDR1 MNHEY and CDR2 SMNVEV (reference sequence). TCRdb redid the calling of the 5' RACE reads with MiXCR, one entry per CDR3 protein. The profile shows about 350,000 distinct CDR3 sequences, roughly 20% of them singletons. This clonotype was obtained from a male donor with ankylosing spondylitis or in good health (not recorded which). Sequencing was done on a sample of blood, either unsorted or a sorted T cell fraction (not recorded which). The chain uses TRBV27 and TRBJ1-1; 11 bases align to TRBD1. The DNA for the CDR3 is TGTGCCAGTCGGGACAGGGGGTCCCCTGAAGCTTTCTTT. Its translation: CASRDRGSPEAFF.